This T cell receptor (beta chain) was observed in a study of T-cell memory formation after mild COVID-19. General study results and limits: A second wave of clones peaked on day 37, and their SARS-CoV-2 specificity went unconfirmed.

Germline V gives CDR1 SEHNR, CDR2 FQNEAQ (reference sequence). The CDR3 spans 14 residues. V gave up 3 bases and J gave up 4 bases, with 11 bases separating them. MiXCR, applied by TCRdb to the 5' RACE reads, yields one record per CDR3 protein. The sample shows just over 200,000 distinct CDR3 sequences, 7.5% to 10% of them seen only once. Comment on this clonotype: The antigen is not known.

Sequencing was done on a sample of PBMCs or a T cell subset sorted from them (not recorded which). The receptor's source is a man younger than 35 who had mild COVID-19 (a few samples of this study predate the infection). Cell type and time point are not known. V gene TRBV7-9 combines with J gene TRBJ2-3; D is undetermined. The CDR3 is CASSFRVQADTQYF. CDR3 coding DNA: TGTGCCAGCAGCTTCCGGGTTCAGGCAGATACGCAGTATTTT.